Below, 32 T cell receptor beta chains from the same sample are listed, as sequenced in a study of identical twins. From the 5' RACE reads, TCRdb called clonotypes with MiXCR, one entry per CDR3 protein. Of fewer than 900,000 distinct CDR3 sequences in the sample, 21% are singletons; the top ten hold approximately 4.3%. The sample was also linked to a second study, of T cells expressing NK-cell markers.

Sequenced material: PBMCs. These receptors were collected from a woman between 18 and 30 years old in good health.

Details on this clonotype: At one boundary the junction diverges from the germline segment, which might be a read error. The CDR3: CCARDSGAYTDTQYF. As DNA, the CDR3 is TGCTGTGCTAGGGATAGCGGGGCTTACACAGATACGCAGTATTTT. The V and J genes are TRBV20-1 and TRBJ2-3; 8 bases map to TRBD2. From germline, CDR1 is DFQATT and CDR2 SNEGSKA (reference sequence). The length of the CDR3 is 15 residues.

This clonotype was observed a handful of times. This chain joins TRBV12-3 or TRBV12-4 and TRBJ2-3; D perhaps matches TRBD1 (6 bases). The CDR3 length is 13 residues. V lost 8 bases, J lost 5 bases, and 14 bases lay in between. The DNA of the CDR3 is TGTGCCAGCGGGTCCCCACAGGGAGATACGCAGTATTTT. Protein product: CASGSPQGDTQYF.

V is TRBV28 and J is TRBJ1-1, with D perhaps TRBD1 (5 bases). V lost 5 bases and J lost 8, with 12 bases in between. Germline lookup yields CDR1 MDHEN and CDR2 SYDVKM. The CDR3 runs 12 residues. This chain's CDR3 is CASSHTGLEAFF. The CDR3 DNA is TGTGCCAGCAGTCATACGGGACTGGAAGCTTTCTTT.

Ten or more counts support this clonotype. This chain uses TRBV21-1 with TRBJ2-7; TRBD1 is the table's D call, not checked against the DNA. TRBV21-1 is annotated as a pseudogene. The CDR3 is 16 amino acids. CDR3 sequence (DNA): TGTGCCAGCAGCAATAGCCCCGGGCAGGGGGGGGACGAGCAGTACTTC. This encodes CASSNSPGQGGDEQYF.

This rearrangement joins TRBV20-1 to TRBJ1-1; D is uncertain. CDR1 and CDR2 from the germline V gene are DFQATT and SNEGSKA (reference sequence). The CDR3 spans 12 residues. Trimming removed 3 bases from V and 0 bases from J, with 5 bases in between. CDR3 bases: TGCAGTGCTAGGGTCATGAACACTGAAGCTTTCTTT. Translating gives CSARVMNTEAFF.

This clonotype was seen a few times. The V gene is TRBV20-1, the J gene TRBJ2-3, with D possibly called TRBD1 or TRBD2 (5 bases each). Germline CDR1 is DFQATT and CDR2 is SNEGSKA (reference sequence). The CDR3 runs 14 residues. The V end was cut by 2 bases, the J end by 5 bases, with 14 bases between. CDR3 residues: CSARSRRGRDTQYF. The CDR3 DNA reads TGCAGTGCTAGAAGCCGACGGGGACGAGATACGCAGTATTTT.

This clonotype was recorded a few times. This sequence joins TRBV20-1 and TRBJ2-7; either TRBD1 or TRBD2 may fit D (8 bases each). The CDR3 sequence is 17 residues long. The V gene lost 3 bases and the J gene lost 1 base, with 22 bases spanning the gap. The V gene's germline CDR1 is DFQATT and CDR2 SNEGSKA (reference sequence). The CDR3 DNA reads TGCAGTGCTAGTATTCCGGGGGGGACAGGATCTTCCTACGAGCAGTACTTC. Translated, it gives CSASIPGGTGSSYEQYF.

This clonotype was recorded a few times. The chain uses TRBV6-2 or TRBV6-3 and TRBJ2-5; TRBD2 matches 9 bases. V was clipped by 10 bases and J by 2 bases; unmatched bases: 26. Germline CDR1 is MNHEY and CDR2 is SVGEGT. The CDR3 has 20 residues. The CDR3 reads CATTLAPGLARFARQETQYF. The CDR3 nucleotides read TGTGCCACCACCTTGGCCCCGGGACTAGCAAGGTTTGCCCGTCAAGAGACCCAGTACTTC.

This chain connects TRBV7-2 to TRBJ2-3, with 12 bases aligning to TRBD2. There are 16 residues in the CDR3. The germline V gene encodes CDR1 SGHTA and CDR2 FQGNSA. Germline trimming cut 4 bases from V and 5 bases from J; bases unmatched to any gene: 7. CDR3 in amino acids: CASSSRLAGARDTQYF. In DNA form, the CDR3 reads TGTGCCAGCAGCTCCAGACTAGCGGGGGCACGAGATACGCAGTATTTT.

This clonotype occurred a few times. The V call is TRBV12-5, the J call TRBJ2-5, with 8 bases that match TRBD1. The CDR3 contains 15 residues. Germline V gives CDR1 LGHNT, CDR2 FRNRAP. V was pared by 7 bases and J by 2 bases, with 9 bases of the junction left unmatched. The CDR3 DNA sequence: TGTGCTAGTGTTGAGGGACAGGACAATCAAGAGACCCAGTACTTC. Its protein is CASVEGQDNQETQYF.

Only a few counts were recorded for this clonotype. CDR3 in DNA: TGCGCCAGCAGCACTAGCGGGAGTAACACCGGGGAGCTGTTTTTT. This encodes CASSTSGSNTGELFF. The V gene is TRBV5-1, the J gene TRBJ2-2; 11 bases map to TRBD2. Germline V gene lookup returns CDR1 SGHRS and CDR2 YFSETQ. This CDR3 region has 15 residues. V lost 4 bases to trimming and J lost 2 bases; unmatched junction nucleotides: 1.

This clonotype came up many times. The chain is built from TRBV20-1 and TRBJ1-5; D is uncertain. The CDR3 sequence is 13 residues long. Trimming removed 2 bases at V and 5 bases at J, with 10 bases between. Germline-derived CDR1 and CDR2 are DFQATT and SNEGSKA (reference sequence). DNA for the CDR3: TGCAGTGCTAGACGGACGAACGATCAGCCCCAGCATTTT. It is translated as CSARRTNDQPQHF.

On this clonotype: A junction boundary mismatches the germline segment, possibly from a read error. The chain uses TRBV5-1 and TRBJ2-7, with D unresolved. The CDR3 covers 13 residues. The V gene's germline CDR1 is SGHRS and CDR2 YFSETQ. The CDR3 DNA reads as TGCGCCAGCAGCTTGGTTTCCTCCCACGAGCAGTACTTC. It specifies CASSLVSSHEQYF.

V usage is TRBV7-7 and J usage is TRBJ2-6; tentatively, D is TRBD2 (5 bases). Trimming removed 1 base from V and 2 bases from J, with 18 bases in between. Germline CDR1 is SSHAT and CDR2 is FNYEAQ (reference sequence). The CDR3 sequence is 19 residues long. CDR3 residues: CASSLDDAGSSPGANVLTF. The CDR3 DNA follows: TGTGCCAGCAGCTTAGACGACGCGGGTAGTAGTCCTGGGGCCAACGTCCTGACTTTC.

J is TRBJ1-3 and V is TRBV20-1, with D unclear. Trimming removed 3 bases at V and 2 bases at J, with 20 bases between. The germline V gene encodes CDR1 DFQATT and CDR2 SNEGSKA (reference sequence). The CDR3 extends over 17 amino acids. CDR3 sequence: CSASDPPLAGTGNTIYF. The CDR3 DNA follows: TGCAGTGCTAGTGACCCACCATTGGCGGGGACTGGAAACACCATATATTTT.

In its sample, this clonotype was seen once. The gene calls are TRBV4-3 and TRBJ2-7; possible D gene TRBD2, 5 bases. CDR1 and CDR2 from the germline V gene are LGHNA and YSLEER. This CDR3 has 18 residues. V lost 0 bases, J lost 2 bases, and 20 bases lay in between. CDR3 sequence: CASSQDIGGAGIAYEQYF. The DNA for the CDR3 is TGCGCCAGCAGCCAAGATATAGGAGGAGCTGGCATTGCCTACGAGCAGTACTTC.

The chain joins TRBV6-2 or TRBV6-3 to TRBJ2-1, with D perhaps TRBD2 (5 bases). From germline, CDR1 is MNHEY and CDR2 SVGEGT. Trimming took off 4 bases at V and 6 bases at J, with 13 bases between the two ends. The CDR3 has 14 residues. The CDR3 loop reads CASSFRSRGNEQFF. CDR3 nucleotide sequence: TGTGCCAGCAGTTTCAGGTCCCGGGGCAATGAGCAGTTCTTC.

This clonotype was observed a few times. The chain links TRBV5-1 to TRBJ2-6; no clear D gene. Trimming cost V 3 bases and J 0 bases, with 13 bases left between them. The CDR3 is 17 amino acids. Germline V gene lookup returns CDR1 SGHRS and CDR2 YFSETQ. Here the CDR3 reads CASSSNVPLSGANVLTF. CDR3 bases: TGCGCCAGCAGCTCCAACGTGCCCCTCTCTGGGGCCAACGTCCTGACTTTC.

This chain connects TRBV7-2 to TRBJ2-7; TRBD2 agrees at 10 bases. CDR1 is SGHTA, CDR2 FQGNSA, per germline. V shed 2 bases, J shed 8 bases, and the junction held 6 bases outside the gene matches. The CDR3 contains 14 residues. The DNA of the CDR3 is TGTGCCAGCAGCTTAACTGGGACTAGCGTAAAGCAGTACTTC. It encodes CASSLTGTSVKQYF.

The genes are TRBV25-1 and TRBJ2-7; 8 bases are a match to TRBD2. CDR1 is MGHDK and CDR2 is SYGVNS in the germline V gene. V was clipped by 4 bases and J by 6 bases; unmatched bases: 8. CDR3 size: 14 residues. The CDR3 DNA reads TGTGCCAGCAGTGCCCCCCGACTAGCGCGCGAGCAGTACTTC. Its translation is CASSAPRLAREQYF.

The chain is built from TRBV5-1 and TRBJ2-2; D perhaps matches TRBD1 (5 bases). The CDR3 is made up of 15 amino acids. Germline CDR1 and CDR2: SGHRS and YFSETQ. Trimming removed 2 bases from V and 4 bases from J, with 12 bases in between. In DNA form, the CDR3 reads TGCGCCAGCAGCTTCACCAGGGAAAGCACCGGGGAGCTGTTTTTT. This sequence encodes CASSFTRESTGELFF.

The sample holds many counts of this clonotype. The CDR3 sequence: CASERYPNEQYF. CDR3 in DNA: TGTGCCAGCGAGAGGTACCCCAACGAGCAGTACTTC. V and J are TRBV6-1 and TRBJ2-7; D is ambiguous. This CDR3 is built from 12 residues. The V and J ends lost 8 bases and 5 bases respectively, with 13 bases between them. The V gene's germline CDR1 is MNHNS and CDR2 SASEGT.

In its sample, this clonotype was seen a few times. The genes are TRBV24-1 and TRBJ2-2, with 8 bases matching TRBD1. The CDR3 runs 16 residues. V lost 3 bases and J lost 5; bases outside the gene matches: 7. The germline CDR1 and CDR2 sequences are KGHDR and SFDVKD. The CDR3 here is CATSDAGGAHTGELFF. The CDR3 DNA sequence: TGTGCCACCAGTGATGCAGGGGGCGCCCATACCGGGGAGCTGTTTTTT.

The rearrangement uses TRBV7-9 and TRBJ2-1; D is unclear. V was pared by 5 bases and J by 8 bases, with 10 bases between. CDR1 is SEHNR, CDR2 FQNEAQ, per germline (reference sequence). This CDR3 spans 12 amino acids. CDR3 in amino acids: CASSVSVDEQFF. CDR3 coding DNA: TGTGCCAGCAGCGTCAGTGTCGATGAGCAGTTCTTC.

This clonotype was observed once. The chain has TRBV29-1 and TRBJ2-4; TRBD1 matches 9 bases. Unmatched junction bases numbered 16, after V lost 3 bases and J lost 7 bases. Germline V lookup: CDR1 SQVTM, CDR2 ANQGSEA. CDR3 length: 17 amino acids. The CDR3 DNA follows: TGCAGCGTTGAGGCCCCGGGACAGGGACCCCGGCGGAACATTCAGTACTTC. It codes for CSVEAPGQGPRRNIQYF.

In its sample, this clonotype was seen many times. The chain has TRBV27 and TRBJ2-1; the D is unclear. The CDR3 spans 10 residues. Germline CDR1 and CDR2: MNHEY and SMNVEV (reference sequence). V was shortened by 7 bases and J by 6 bases, with 4 bases between the two germline ends. CDR3 nucleotides: TGTGCCAGCATACTCAATGAGCAGTTCTTC. Translation: CASILNEQFF.

The CDR3 protein is CASSLDRASYGYTF. CDR3 nucleotides: TGTGCCAGCAGCTTAGATAGGGCAAGCTATGGCTACACCTTC. The chain is built from TRBV11-2 and TRBJ1-2; D ambiguous. Germline V lookup: CDR1 SGHAT, CDR2 FQNNGV. CDR3 length: 14 amino acids. V lost 0 bases to trimming and J lost 4 bases, with 9 bases between them.

This clonotype turned up a few times. This chain uses TRBV7-2 with TRBJ2-3, with D perhaps TRBD1 (5 bases). Trimming stripped 2 bases from V and 2 bases from J, with 11 bases between. Per the germline V gene, CDR1 is SGHTA and CDR2 is FQGNSA. This CDR3 spans 15 amino acids. CDR3 nucleotides: TGTGCCAGCAGCTTAAGGGGCTTCCACACAGATACGCAGTATTTT. Amino acid sequence: CASSLRGFHTDTQYF.

The chain links TRBV20-1 to TRBJ2-1; D is unclear. This CDR3 is 12 amino acids long. Between the trimmed V and J ends, which lost 3 bases and 8 bases, there was a span of 11 bases. CDR1 and CDR2 (germline): DFQATT, SNEGSKA (reference sequence). CDR3 residues: CSASGSQYEQFF. The CDR3, as DNA: TGCAGTGCTAGCGGGTCGCAATATGAGCAGTTCTTC.

J is TRBJ2-3 and V is TRBV5-1; TRBD2 matches 12 bases. The junction had 5 bases not matched to a gene; V was cut back by 7 bases and J by 8 bases. Germline V gives CDR1 SGHRS, CDR2 YFSETQ. The CDR3 extends over 13 amino acids. CDR3 region: CASGLAGNATQYF. For the CDR3, the DNA is TGCGCCAGCGGACTAGCGGGGAACGCTACGCAGTATTTT.

V gene TRBV12-3 or TRBV12-4 combines with J gene TRBJ1-5; a weak D match, TRBD1 (5 bases). There are 14 residues in the CDR3. Trimming took off 5 bases at V and 7 bases at J, with 15 bases between the two ends. As DNA, the CDR3 is TGTGCCAGCAGTCCCATGGGGGGTTCCCAGCCCCAGCATTTT. Residues: CASSPMGGSQPQHF.

The rearrangement uses TRBV20-1 and TRBJ2-1; a weak D match, TRBD2 (5 bases). The CDR3 has 13 amino acids. Per germline, CDR1 DFQATT and CDR2 SNEGSKA (reference sequence). The V and J ends lost 1 base and 8 bases respectively, with 12 bases between them. CDR3 DNA: TGCAGTGCTAGAGGCCTAGTGAGGGATGAGCAGTTCTTC. Translating it yields CSARGLVRDEQFF.